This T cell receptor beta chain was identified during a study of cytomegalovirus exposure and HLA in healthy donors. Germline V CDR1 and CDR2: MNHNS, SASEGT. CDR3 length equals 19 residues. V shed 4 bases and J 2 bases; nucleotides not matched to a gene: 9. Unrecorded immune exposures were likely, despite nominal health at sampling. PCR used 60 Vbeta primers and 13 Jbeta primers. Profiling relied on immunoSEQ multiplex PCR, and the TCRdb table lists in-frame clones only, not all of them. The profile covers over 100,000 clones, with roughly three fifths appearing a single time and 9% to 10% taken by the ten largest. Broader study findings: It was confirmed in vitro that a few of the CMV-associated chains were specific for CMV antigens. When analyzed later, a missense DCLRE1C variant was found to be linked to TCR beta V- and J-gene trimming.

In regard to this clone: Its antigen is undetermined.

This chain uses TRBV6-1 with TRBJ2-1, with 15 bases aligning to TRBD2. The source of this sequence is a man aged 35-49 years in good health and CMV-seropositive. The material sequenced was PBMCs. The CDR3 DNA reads TGTGCCAGCAGTGGAGGACTAGCGGGGGGGAGAACGGCCTACAATGAGCAGTTCTTC. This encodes CASSGGLAGGRTAYNEQFF.